There are many counts of the clone carrying this TCR beta chain. The antigen remains undetermined. The data derive from a study of T-cell reconstitution after alpha-beta-depleted transplantation in children. Findings and caveats of the study: T-cell numbers and diversity, one year after transplant, stemmed largely from T cells that were newly produced.

Preparing the TCRbeta library involved the use of unique molecular identifiers. TCRdb redid the calling of the PCR reads with MiXCR, one entry per CDR3 protein. Here the sample spans about 640,000 distinct CDR3 sequences, approximately 13% being singletons. The CDR3 totals 15 residues. Trimming pared 4 bases from V and 4 bases from J, leaving 14 bases between. The V gene's germline CDR1 is LNHNV and CDR2 YYDKDF (reference sequence). The sequence was collected from a male patient under 18 who had a stem cell transplant for acute myeloid leukemia, so the T cells may come from the graft donor. This rearrangement joins TRBV15 to TRBJ1-5; D possibly corresponds to TRBD1 (5 bases). Material: PBMCs, mostly from graft donor cells, obtained 360 days after TCRalphabeta/CD19-depleted stem cell transplant. CDR3 bases: TGTGCCACCAGCATGGTAGACAGACTTAATCAGCCCCAGCATTTT. Translated: CATSMVDRLNQPQHF. Drawing the rest from reference TRBV15 and TRBJ1-5, the complete variable domain is DAMVIQNPRYQVTQFGKPVTLSCSQTLNHNVMYWYQQKSSQAPKLLFHYYDKDFNNEADTPDNFQSRRPNTSFCFLDIRSPGLGDTAMYLCATSMVDRLNQPQHFGDGTRLSIL.